This T cell receptor beta chain stems from a study of CD8 T cells in ankylosing spondylitis. The junction had 12 bases not matched to a gene; V was cut back by 5 bases and J by 9 bases. Germline V gene sequence: CDR1 DFQATT, CDR2 SNEGSKA (reference sequence). The CDR3 contains 13 residues. In making TCR beta libraries, quantitative 5'-RACE with molecular barcodes was used. TCRdb reanalysed the 5' RACE reads using MiXCR and keeps one entry per CDR3 protein. The sample contains around 250,000 distinct CDR3 sequences, approximately 30% of which appear only once. Comment on this clonotype: Its antigen is not known.

Study observations and caveats: A motif in TCR beta, a set of 8 or 9 highly homologous variants, appeared characteristic of ankylosing spondylitis blood.

The origin of this receptor is a male donor with ankylosing spondylitis or in good health (not recorded which). The chain combines TRBV20-1 with TRBJ1-1; TRBD1 matches 7 bases. Sequenced: blood, either unsorted or a sorted T cell fraction (not recorded which). The CDR3 is CSAPSARGNQAFF. CDR3 DNA: TGCAGTGCTCCCTCTGCCAGGGGGAACCAAGCTTTCTTT.